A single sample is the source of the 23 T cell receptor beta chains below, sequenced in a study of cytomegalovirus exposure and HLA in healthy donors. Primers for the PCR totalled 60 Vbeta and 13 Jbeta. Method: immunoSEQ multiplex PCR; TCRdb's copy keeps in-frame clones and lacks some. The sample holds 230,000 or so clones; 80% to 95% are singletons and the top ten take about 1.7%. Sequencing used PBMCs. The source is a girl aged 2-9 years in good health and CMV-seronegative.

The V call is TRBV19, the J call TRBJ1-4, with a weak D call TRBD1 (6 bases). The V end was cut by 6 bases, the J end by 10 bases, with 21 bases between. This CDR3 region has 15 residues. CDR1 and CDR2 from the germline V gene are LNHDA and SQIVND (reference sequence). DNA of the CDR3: TGTGCCAGTAGACCCGGACAGATGACCTACGGAAAACTGTTTTTT. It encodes CASRPGQMTYGKLFF.

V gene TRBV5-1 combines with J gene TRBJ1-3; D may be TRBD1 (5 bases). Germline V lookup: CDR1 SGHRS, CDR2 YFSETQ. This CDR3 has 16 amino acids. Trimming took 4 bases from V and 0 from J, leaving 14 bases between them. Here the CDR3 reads CASSEQDTRSGNTIYF. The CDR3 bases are TGCGCCAGCAGCGAGCAGGACACTCGCTCTGGAAACACCATATATTTT.

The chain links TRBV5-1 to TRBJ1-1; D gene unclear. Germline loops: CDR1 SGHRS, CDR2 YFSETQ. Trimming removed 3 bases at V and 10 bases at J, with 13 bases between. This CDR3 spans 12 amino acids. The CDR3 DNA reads TGCGCCAGCAGCTCGGATGCCGCGGGAGCTTTCTTT. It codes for CASSSDAAGAFF.

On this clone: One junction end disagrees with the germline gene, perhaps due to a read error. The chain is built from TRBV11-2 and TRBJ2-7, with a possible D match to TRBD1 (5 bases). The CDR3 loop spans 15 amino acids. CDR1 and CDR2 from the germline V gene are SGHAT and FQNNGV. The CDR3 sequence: CASSLEDIGSYEQYF. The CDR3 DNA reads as TGTGCCAGCAGCCTAGAGGACATCGGATCCTACGAGCAGTACTTC. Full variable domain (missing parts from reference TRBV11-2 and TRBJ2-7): EAGVAQSPRYKIIEKRQSVAFWCNPISGHATLYWYQQILGQGPKLLIQFQNNGVVDDSQLPKDRFSAERLKGVDSTLKIQPAKLEDSAVYLCASSLEDIGSYEQYFGPGTRLTVT.

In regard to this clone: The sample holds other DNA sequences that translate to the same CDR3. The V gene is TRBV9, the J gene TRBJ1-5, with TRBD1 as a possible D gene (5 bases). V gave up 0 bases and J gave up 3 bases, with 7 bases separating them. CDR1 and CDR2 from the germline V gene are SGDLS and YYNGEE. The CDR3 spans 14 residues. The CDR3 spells CASSVGQYNQPQHF. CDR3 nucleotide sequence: TGTGCCAGCAGCGTAGGACAGTACAATCAGCCCCAGCATTTT.

The CDR3 nucleotides are TGTGCCAGCAGCTTAGGTCAGTCCTACGAGCAGTACTTC. Its protein product is CASSLGQSYEQYF. The V gene is TRBV11-2, the J gene TRBJ2-7; D unclear. Deletions cut 1 base from V and 1 base from J, with 5 bases between. The V gene's germline CDR1 is SGHAT and CDR2 FQNNGV. CDR3 length equals 13 residues.

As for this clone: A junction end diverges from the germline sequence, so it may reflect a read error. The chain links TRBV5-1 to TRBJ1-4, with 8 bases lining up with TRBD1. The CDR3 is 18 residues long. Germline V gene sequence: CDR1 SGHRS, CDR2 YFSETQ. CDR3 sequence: CTSSPSTGAIPYNEKLFF. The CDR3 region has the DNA TGCACCAGCAGCCCATCGACAGGGGCAATTCCTTACAATGAAAAACTGTTTTTT.

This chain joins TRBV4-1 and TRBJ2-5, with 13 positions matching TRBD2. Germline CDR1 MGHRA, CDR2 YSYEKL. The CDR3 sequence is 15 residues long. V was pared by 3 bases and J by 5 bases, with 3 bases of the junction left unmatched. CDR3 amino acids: CASSHGLAGAETQYF. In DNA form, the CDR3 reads TGCGCCAGCAGCCACGGACTAGCGGGAGCCGAGACCCAGTACTTC.

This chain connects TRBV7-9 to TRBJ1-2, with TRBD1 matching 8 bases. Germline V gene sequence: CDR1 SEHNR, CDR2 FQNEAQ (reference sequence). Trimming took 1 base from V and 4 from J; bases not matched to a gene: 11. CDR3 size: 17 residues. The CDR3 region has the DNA TGTGCCAGCAGCTTAGGTGGGGGCCAGGGGGCAACCTATGGCTACACCTTC. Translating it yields CASSLGGGQGATYGYTF.

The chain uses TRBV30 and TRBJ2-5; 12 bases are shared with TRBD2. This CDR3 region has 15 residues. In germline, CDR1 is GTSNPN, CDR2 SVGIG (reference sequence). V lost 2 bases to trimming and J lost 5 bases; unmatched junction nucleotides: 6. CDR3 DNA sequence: TGTGCCTGGAGTCTAGCGGGAGGGCTTGTGGAGACCCAGTACTTC. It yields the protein CAWSLAGGLVETQYF.

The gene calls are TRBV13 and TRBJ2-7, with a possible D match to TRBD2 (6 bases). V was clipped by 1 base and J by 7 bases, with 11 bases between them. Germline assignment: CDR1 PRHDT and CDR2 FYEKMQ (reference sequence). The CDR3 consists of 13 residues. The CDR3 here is CASSLAGRGEQYF. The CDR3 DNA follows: TGTGCCAGCAGCTTAGCGGGGCGGGGAGAGCAGTACTTC.

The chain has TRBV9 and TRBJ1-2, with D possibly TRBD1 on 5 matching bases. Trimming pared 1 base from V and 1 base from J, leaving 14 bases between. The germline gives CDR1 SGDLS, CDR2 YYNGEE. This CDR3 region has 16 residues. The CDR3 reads CASSVSQPDSNYGYTF. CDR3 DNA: TGTGCCAGCAGCGTATCCCAGCCAGACAGTAACTATGGCTACACCTTC.

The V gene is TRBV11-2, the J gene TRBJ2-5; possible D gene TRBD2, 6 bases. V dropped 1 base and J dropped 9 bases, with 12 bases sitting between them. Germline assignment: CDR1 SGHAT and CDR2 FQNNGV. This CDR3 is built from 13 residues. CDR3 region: CASSLVVGEAQYF. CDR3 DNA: TGTGCCAGCAGCTTAGTGGTTGGGGAGGCCCAGTACTTC. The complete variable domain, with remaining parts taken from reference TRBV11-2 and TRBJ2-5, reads EAGVAQSPRYKIIEKRQSVAFWCNPISGHATLYWYQQILGQGPKLLIQFQNNGVVDDSQLPKDRFSAERLKGVDSTLKIQPAKLEDSAVYLCASSLVVGEAQYFGPGTRLLVL.

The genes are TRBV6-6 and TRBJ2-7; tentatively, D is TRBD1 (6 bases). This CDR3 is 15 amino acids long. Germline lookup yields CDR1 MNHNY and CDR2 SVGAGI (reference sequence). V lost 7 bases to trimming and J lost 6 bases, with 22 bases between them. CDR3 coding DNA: TGTGCCAGCAAAGACCGGAGACAGGATCAGTTCGAGCAGTACTTC. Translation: CASKDRRQDQFEQYF.

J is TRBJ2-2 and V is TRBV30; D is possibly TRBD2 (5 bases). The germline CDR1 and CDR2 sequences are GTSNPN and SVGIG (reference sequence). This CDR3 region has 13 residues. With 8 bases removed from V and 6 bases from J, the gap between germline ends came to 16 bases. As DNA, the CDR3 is TGTGCCGAACAATCGGGGTTCGCCGGGGAGCTGTTTTTT. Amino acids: CAEQSGFAGELFF.

CDR3 DNA sequence: TGTGCCAGCAGTTTAAAGGGACTAGCGGGAGGGATCGGGGCAGATACGCAGTATTTT. As protein: CASSLKGLAGGIGADTQYF. This sequence joins TRBV27 and TRBJ2-3, with TRBD2 matching 16 bases. The germline gives CDR1 MNHEY, CDR2 SMNVEV (reference sequence). The CDR3 loop spans 19 amino acids. V shed 2 bases and J 4 bases; nucleotides not matched to a gene: 9.

The chain's CDR3 is CASSIGGRGQETQYF. The CDR3 DNA sequence: TGTGCCAGTAGTATAGGAGGCAGGGGGCAAGAGACCCAGTACTTC. This chain joins TRBV19 and TRBJ2-5; 7 positions match TRBD1. Germline loops: CDR1 LNHDA, CDR2 SQIVND (reference sequence). V lost 1 base to trimming and J lost 2 bases; unmatched junction nucleotides: 4. There are 15 residues in the CDR3. The complete variable domain, with remaining parts taken from reference TRBV19 and TRBJ2-5, reads DGGITQSPKYLFRKEGQNVTLSCEQNLNHDAMYWYRQDPGQGLRLIYYSQIVNDFQKGDIAEGYSVSREKKESFPLTVTSAQKNPTAFYLCASSIGGRGQETQYFGPGTRLLVL.

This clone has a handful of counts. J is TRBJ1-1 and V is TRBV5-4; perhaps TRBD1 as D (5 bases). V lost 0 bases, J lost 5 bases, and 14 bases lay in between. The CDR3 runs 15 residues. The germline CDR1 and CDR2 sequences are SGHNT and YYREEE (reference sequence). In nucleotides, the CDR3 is TGTGCCAGCAGCTTGGAGGGGCTCTTAGGGACTGAAGCTTTCTTT. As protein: CASSLEGLLGTEAFF.

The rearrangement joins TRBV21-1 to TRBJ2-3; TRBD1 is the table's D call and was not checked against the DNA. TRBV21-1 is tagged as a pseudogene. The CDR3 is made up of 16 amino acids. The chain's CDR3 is CASSKVPEGRGDTQYF. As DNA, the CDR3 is TGTGCCAGCAGCAAAGTCCCAGAGGGCAGGGGTGATACGCAGTATTTT.

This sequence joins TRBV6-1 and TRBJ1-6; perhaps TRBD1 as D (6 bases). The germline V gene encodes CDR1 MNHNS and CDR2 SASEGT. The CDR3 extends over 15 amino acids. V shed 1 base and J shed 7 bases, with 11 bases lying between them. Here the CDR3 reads CASSEDVRGNSPLHF. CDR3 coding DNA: TGTGCCAGCAGTGAAGATGTCAGGGGAAATTCACCCCTCCACTTT.

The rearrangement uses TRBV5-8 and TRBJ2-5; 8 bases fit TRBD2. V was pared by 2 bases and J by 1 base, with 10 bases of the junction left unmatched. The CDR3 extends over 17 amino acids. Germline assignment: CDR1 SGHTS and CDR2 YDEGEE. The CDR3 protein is CASSFQVAGTSQETQYF. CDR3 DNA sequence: TGTGCCAGCAGCTTCCAGGTAGCGGGGACAAGCCAAGAGACCCAGTACTTC.

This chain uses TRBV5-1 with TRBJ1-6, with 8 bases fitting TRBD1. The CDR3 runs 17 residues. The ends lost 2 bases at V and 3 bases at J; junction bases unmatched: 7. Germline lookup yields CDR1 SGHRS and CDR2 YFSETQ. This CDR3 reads CASSLTQTGDYNSPLHF. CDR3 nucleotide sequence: TGCGCCAGCAGCTTAACGCAGACAGGGGACTATAATTCACCCCTCCACTTT. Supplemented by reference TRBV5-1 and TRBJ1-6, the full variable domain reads KAGVTQTPRYLIKTRGQQVTLSCSPISGHRSVSWYQQTPGQGLQFLFEYFSETQRNKGNFPGRFSGRQFSNSRSEMNVSTLELGDSALYLCASSLTQTGDYNSPLHFGNGTRLTVT.

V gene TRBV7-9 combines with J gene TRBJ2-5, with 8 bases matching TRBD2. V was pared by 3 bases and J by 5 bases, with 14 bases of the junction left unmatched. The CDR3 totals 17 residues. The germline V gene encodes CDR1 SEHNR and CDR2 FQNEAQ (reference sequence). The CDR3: CASSFVGLVRGGETQYF. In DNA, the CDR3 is TGTGCCAGCAGCTTCGTGGGCCTGGTCCGGGGGGGGGAGACCCAGTACTTC.